The 24 T cell receptor beta chains reported below all come from one sample, sequenced in a study of T cell responses to AZD1222 COVID-19 vaccine. Sequenced by immunoSEQ multiplex PCR; TCRdb stores in-frame clones only, minus some. The table shows about 100,000 clones, with 92% occurring only once. The sample was peripheral blood, taken on day 0 of AZD1222 vaccination. These receptors all come from an adult in good health.

The V and J genes are TRBV28 and TRBJ2-5; 9 positions match TRBD1. This CDR3 is 14 amino acids long. V lost 5 bases, J lost 2 bases, and 3 bases stayed unmatched. In germline, CDR1 is MDHEN, CDR2 SYDVKM. The CDR3 is CASSSGTGQETQYF. CDR3 sequence (DNA): TGTGCCAGCAGTAGTGGGACAGGGCAAGAGACCCAGTACTTC.

This sequence joins TRBV24-1 and TRBJ1-6, with unresolved D. Trimming took 5 bases from V and 0 from J, leaving 10 bases between them. This CDR3 is built from 16 residues. CDR1 KGHDR and CDR2 SFDVKD come from the germline V gene. The CDR3 loop reads CATSGRRSSYNSPLHF. CDR3 nucleotide sequence: TGTGCCACCAGTGGACGGAGGAGCTCCTATAATTCACCCCTCCACTTT.

The chain is built from TRBV28 and TRBJ2-7; 8 bases line up with TRBD1. Germline CDR1 and CDR2: MDHEN and SYDVKM. Trimming at V came to 5 bases and at J to 3 bases, leaving 9 bases not matched to a gene. This CDR3 has 15 amino acids. The CDR3 coding sequence is TGTGCCAGCAGTCCATGGACAGGGACAAGCTACGAGCAGTACTTC. It specifies CASSPWTGTSYEQYF.

Points on this clone: At one end, the junction sequence differs from germline, possibly due to a read error. This chain uses TRBV28 with TRBJ1-4; 7 bases are a match to TRBD1. There are 13 residues in the CDR3. Per germline, CDR1 MDHEN and CDR2 SYDVKM. CDR3 region: CASTGGTIEKLFF. The CDR3 nucleotides are TGTGCCAGCACAGGGGGTACTATTGAAAAACTGTTTTTT.

The chain joins TRBV15 to TRBJ2-5, with 9 bases identical to TRBD1. From germline, CDR1 is LNHNV and CDR2 YYDKDF (reference sequence). V was clipped by 3 bases and J by 7 bases; unmatched bases: 6. This CDR3 is built from 14 residues. The CDR3 DNA reads as TGTGCCACCAGCAGTCACAGGGGGCTGTCGACCCAGTACTTC. Its protein product is CATSSHRGLSTQYF. Looking up the rest from reference TRBV15 and TRBJ2-5 gives the full variable domain: DAMVIQNPRYQVTQFGKPVTLSCSQTLNHNVMYWYQQKSSQAPKLLFHYYDKDFNNEADTPDNFQSRRPNTSFCFLDIRSPGLGDTAMYLCATSSHRGLSTQYFGPGTRLLVL.

The rearrangement links TRBV18 to TRBJ2-5, with 7 bases fitting TRBD1. CDR1 and CDR2 from the germline V gene are KGHSH and LQKENI. V shed 4 bases, J shed 5 bases, and the junction held 13 bases outside the gene matches. This CDR3 spans 16 amino acids. The DNA for the CDR3 is TGTGCCAGCTCACAAATCAGAGGGGGCTTACGGGAGACCCAGTACTTC. It translates to CASSQIRGGLRETQYF.

This clone has just one count. The V and J genes are TRBV6-5 and TRBJ2-6; the D call may be TRBD1 or TRBD2 (5 bases each). V lost 7 bases and J 0 bases, leaving 10 bases between the germline ends. The CDR3 totals 15 residues. The germline V gene has CDR1 MNHEY and CDR2 SVGAGI. CDR3 residues: CASTKGSSGANVLTF. The CDR3 bases are TGTGCCAGCACAAAGGGGAGCTCTGGGGCCAACGTCCTGACTTTC.

The genes are TRBV9 and TRBJ2-7; TRBD1 is a possible D gene (5 bases). V lost 0 bases, J lost 0 bases, and 10 bases lay in between. The V gene's germline CDR1 is SGDLS and CDR2 YYNGEE. There are 15 residues in the CDR3. The CDR3 nucleotides are TGTGCCAGCAGCGTAGGTTCAGGGAACTCCTACGAGCAGTACTTC. It encodes CASSVGSGNSYEQYF.

The chain couples TRBV13 to TRBJ1-5; a possible D gene is TRBD1 (6 bases). CDR1 is PRHDT, CDR2 FYEKMQ, per germline (reference sequence). The CDR3 has 13 amino acids. The V end lost 7 bases, the J end lost 1 base, and 8 bases lay between the germline ends. CDR3 protein: CASTQGSNQPQHF. In DNA form, the CDR3 reads TGTGCCAGCACCCAGGGGAGCAATCAGCCCCAGCATTTT.

This chain connects TRBV11-1 to TRBJ1-1, with D maybe TRBD1 (5 bases). The germline V gene has CDR1 SGHAT and CDR2 FQDESV (reference sequence). Trimming took off 2 bases at V and 1 base at J, with 5 bases between the two ends. The CDR3 consists of 13 residues. CDR3 nucleotides: TGTGCCAGCAGCTTACAGGGGAACACTGAAGCTTTCTTT. The encoded protein is CASSLQGNTEAFF.

This clone has only one observation. This chain connects TRBV6-2 or TRBV6-3 to TRBJ2-2; D is uncertain. Germline V gene lookup returns CDR1 MNHEY and CDR2 SVGEGT. CDR3 length: 15 amino acids. Trimming stripped 4 bases from V and 2 bases from J, with 11 bases between. CDR3 DNA: TGTGCCAGCAGTTCCGGACGTACTAACACCGGGGAGCTGTTTTTT. Its protein is CASSSGRTNTGELFF.

This chain joins TRBV6-1 and TRBJ1-1; possible D gene TRBD1, 5 bases. From germline, CDR1 is MNHNS and CDR2 SASEGT. The V end was cut by 2 bases, the J end by 6 bases, with 13 bases between. The length of the CDR3 is 14 residues. The CDR3 sequence is CASSEFDRRAEAFF. CDR3 nucleotide sequence: TGTGCCAGCAGTGAATTCGACAGAAGGGCTGAAGCTTTCTTT.

The chain joins TRBV2 to TRBJ2-2; the D is unclear. The CDR3 is made up of 14 amino acids. Germline values: CDR1 SNHLY, CDR2 FYNNEI. Deletions cut 5 bases from V and 1 base from J, with 8 bases between. The CDR3 sequence: CASSSQLNTGELFF. The CDR3 region has the DNA TGTGCCAGCAGTAGCCAGCTGAACACCGGGGAGCTGTTTTTT.

The rearrangement links TRBV27 to TRBJ2-7; 12 nucleotides match TRBD2. V gave up 3 bases and J gave up 0 bases; unmatched junction bases: 9. This CDR3 has 18 residues. Germline CDR1 reads MNHEY; CDR2 reads SMNVEV (reference sequence). The CDR3 loop reads CASSFRGLAGSSSYEQYF. CDR3 DNA: TGTGCCAGCAGTTTCCGGGGACTAGCGGGTTCAAGCTCCTACGAGCAGTACTTC.

This clone was found a few times. V usage is TRBV6-1 and J usage is TRBJ1-3; D is possibly TRBD1 (6 bases). With 2 bases removed from V and 2 bases from J, the gap between germline ends came to 13 bases. The CDR3 totals 16 residues. Per germline, CDR1 MNHNS and CDR2 SASEGT. The chain's CDR3 is CASSEWGGAPGNTIYF. CDR3 DNA: TGTGCCAGCAGTGAATGGGGGGGGGCGCCTGGAAACACCATATATTTT.

The chain recombines TRBV2 with TRBJ2-5; D unresolved. The CDR3 is 11 residues long. V gave up 8 bases and J gave up 3 bases, with 7 bases separating them. Looked up from germline, CDR1 is SNHLY and CDR2 is FYNNEI. The CDR3 region is CASADEETQYF. Written as DNA, the CDR3 is TGTGCCAGCGCCGATGAAGAGACCCAGTACTTC.

This rearrangement joins TRBV5-1 to TRBJ1-2, with TRBD1 matching over 12 bases. The CDR3 totals 15 residues. Germline values: CDR1 SGHRS, CDR2 YFSETQ. Trimming removed 4 bases from V and 8 bases from J; junction bases left unmatched: 9. CDR3 sequence reads: CASSVAGTGGLGYTF. The CDR3 bases are TGCGCCAGCAGCGTCGCCGGGACAGGGGGCCTCGGCTACACCTTC.

This chain joins TRBV28 and TRBJ1-1; tentative D call: TRBD1 (5 bases). Germline values: CDR1 MDHEN, CDR2 SYDVKM. V lost 8 bases and J 1 base, leaving 20 bases between the germline ends. The CDR3 spans 16 residues. The CDR3 sequence is CASREFVGLENTEAFF. Here the CDR3 DNA reads TGTGCCAGCCGAGAATTCGTGGGGCTCGAGAACACTGAAGCTTTCTTT. Filled out from reference TRBV28 and TRBJ1-1, the complete variable domain reads DVKVTQSSRYLVKRTGEKVFLECVQDMDHENMFWYRQDPGLGLRLIYFSYDVKMKEKGDIPEGYSVSREKKERFSLILESASTNQTSMYLCASREFVGLENTEAFFGQGTRLTVV.

The chain links TRBV10-3 to TRBJ1-1; TRBD1 aligns across 7 bases. V trimming: 6 bases; J trimming: 11 bases; junction bases outside the gene matches: 9. The CDR3 consists of 12 residues. Per the germline V gene, CDR1 is ENHRY and CDR2 is SYGVKD. CDR3 loop: CAIRGTTGTAFF. CDR3 DNA sequence: TGTGCCATCAGGGGGACGACAGGGACGGCTTTCTTT.

V and J are TRBV4-1 and TRBJ1-2; 7 bases are a match to TRBD1. Germline CDR1 MGHRA, CDR2 YSYEKL. This CDR3 contains 16 residues. The J segment lost 5 bases and the V segment lost 0 bases, leaving 9 bases of the junction unmatched. For the CDR3, the DNA is TGCGCCAGCAGCCAAGAATTCATGACAGGGCCATATGGCTACACCTTC. Protein sequence: CASSQEFMTGPYGYTF.

This chain uses TRBV2 with TRBJ2-1; 7 positions match TRBD1. This CDR3 is 15 amino acids long. Germline lookup yields CDR1 SNHLY and CDR2 FYNNEI. J lost 7 bases, V lost 8 bases, and 14 bases had no gene match. The DNA of the CDR3 is TGTGCCAGCGCCCTCGAAGGGGGCAAAGGGAATGAGCAGTTCTTC. This sequence encodes CASALEGGKGNEQFF.

The genes are TRBV18 and TRBJ1-2; tentative D call: TRBD1 (6 bases). Germline-derived CDR1 and CDR2 are KGHSH and LQKENI. The V end lost 1 base, the J end lost 4 bases, and 7 bases lay between the germline ends. The CDR3 has 13 residues. The CDR3 DNA is TGTGCCAGCTCACCACGGGACACCTATGGCTACACCTTC. This translates into CASSPRDTYGYTF.

The V gene is TRBV11-2, the J gene TRBJ1-6; D gene uncertain. This CDR3 is 12 amino acids long. Germline CDR1 SGHAT, CDR2 FQNNGV. V lost 0 bases and J 13 bases, leaving 7 bases between the germline ends. CDR3: CASSLEGKPLHF. CDR3 nucleotides: TGTGCCAGCAGCTTAGAGGGAAAGCCCCTCCACTTT.

The J gene is TRBJ1-5, the V gene TRBV3-1 (or the pseudogene TRBV3-2), with 11 bases lining up with TRBD1. Germline CDR1 is LGHDT and CDR2 is YNNKEL (reference sequence). The CDR3 sequence is 15 residues long. The V segment lost 6 bases and the J segment 7 bases; nucleotides outside the gene matches: 8. CDR3 coding DNA: TGTGCCAGCAGTCCCGGGACAGGGGGTAGGCAGCCCCAGCATTTT. Protein sequence: CASSPGTGGRQPQHF.